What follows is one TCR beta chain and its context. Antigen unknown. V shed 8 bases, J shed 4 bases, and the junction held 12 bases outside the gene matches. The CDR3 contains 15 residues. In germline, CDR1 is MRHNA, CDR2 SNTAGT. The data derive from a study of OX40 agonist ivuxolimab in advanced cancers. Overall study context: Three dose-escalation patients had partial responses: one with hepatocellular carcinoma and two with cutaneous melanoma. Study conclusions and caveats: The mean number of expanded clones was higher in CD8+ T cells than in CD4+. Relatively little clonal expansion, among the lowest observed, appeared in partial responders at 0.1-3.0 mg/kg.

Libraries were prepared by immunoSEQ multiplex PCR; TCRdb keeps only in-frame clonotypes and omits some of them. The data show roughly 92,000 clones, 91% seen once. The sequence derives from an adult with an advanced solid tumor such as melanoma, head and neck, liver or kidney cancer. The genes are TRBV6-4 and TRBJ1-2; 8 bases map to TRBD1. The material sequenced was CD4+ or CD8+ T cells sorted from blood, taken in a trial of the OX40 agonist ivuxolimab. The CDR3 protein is CASSPETGVGYGYTF. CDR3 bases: TGTGCCAGCTCCCCCGAGACAGGGGTAGGCTATGGCTACACCTTC.